This T cell receptor (beta chain) stems from a study of human T cells and chemical hapten exposure. Time point here: patch test 3, about 24 weeks after DPC sensitization. Described treatment: therapeutic diphenylcyclopropenone sensitization with weekly scalp DPC. Blood, whole and unfractionated, served as the source for total RNA extraction. The library gave individual cDNA molecules unique molecular identifiers. TCRdb recomputed calls from the RACE reads with MiXCR, one row per CDR3 protein. The profile shows about 39,000 distinct CDR3 sequences, over 9.5% of them singletons. Trimming stripped 4 bases from V and 5 bases from J, with 8 bases between. This CDR3 spans 12 amino acids. Germline CDR1 is SGHRS and CDR2 is YFSETQ.

This TCR was recovered from a woman aged 40 to 50 with alopecia areata. Some clones in this sample may be carry-over from other donors' samples. This sequence joins TRBV5-1 and TRBJ2-3, with D uncertain. This specimen consisted of whole blood, obtained in connection with sensitization to the hapten diphenylcyclopropenone (DPC). The CDR3 reads CASSPPGDTQYF. Written as DNA, the CDR3 is TGCGCCAGCAGCCCCCCGGGAGATACGCAGTATTTT.